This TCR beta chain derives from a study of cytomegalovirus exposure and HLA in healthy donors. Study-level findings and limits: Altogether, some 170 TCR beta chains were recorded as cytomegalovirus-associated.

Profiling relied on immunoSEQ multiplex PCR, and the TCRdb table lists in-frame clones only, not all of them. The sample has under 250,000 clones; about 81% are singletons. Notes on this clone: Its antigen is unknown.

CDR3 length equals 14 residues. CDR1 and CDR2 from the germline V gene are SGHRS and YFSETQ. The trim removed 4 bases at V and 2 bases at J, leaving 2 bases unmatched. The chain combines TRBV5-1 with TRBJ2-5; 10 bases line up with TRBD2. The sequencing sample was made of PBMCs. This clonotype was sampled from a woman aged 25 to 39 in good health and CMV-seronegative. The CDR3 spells CASSAGLAQETQYF. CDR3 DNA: TGCGCCAGCAGCGCGGGACTAGCGCAAGAGACCCAGTACTTC. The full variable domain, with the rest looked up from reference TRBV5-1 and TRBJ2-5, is KAGVTQTPRYLIKTRGQQVTLSCSPISGHRSVSWYQQTPGQGLQFLFEYFSETQRNKGNFPGRFSGRQFSNSRSEMNVSTLELGDSALYLCASSAGLAQETQYFGPGTRLLVL.